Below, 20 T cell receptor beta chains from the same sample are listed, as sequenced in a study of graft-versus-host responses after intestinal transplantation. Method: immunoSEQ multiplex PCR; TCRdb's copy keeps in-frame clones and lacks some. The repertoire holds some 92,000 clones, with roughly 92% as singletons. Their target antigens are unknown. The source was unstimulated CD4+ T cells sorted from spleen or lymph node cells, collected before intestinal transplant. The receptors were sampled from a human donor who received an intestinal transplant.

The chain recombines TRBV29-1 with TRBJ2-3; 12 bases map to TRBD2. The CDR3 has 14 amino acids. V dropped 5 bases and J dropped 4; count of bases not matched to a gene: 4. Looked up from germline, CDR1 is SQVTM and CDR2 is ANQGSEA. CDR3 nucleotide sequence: TGCAGCGTTACGCTAGCGGGAGGGCCAGATACGCAGTATTTT. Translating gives CSVTLAGGPDTQYF.

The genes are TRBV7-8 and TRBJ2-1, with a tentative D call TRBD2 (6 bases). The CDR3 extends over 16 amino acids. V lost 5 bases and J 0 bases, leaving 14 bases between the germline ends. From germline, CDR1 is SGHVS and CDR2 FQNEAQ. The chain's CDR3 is CASSVEAGSSYNEQFF. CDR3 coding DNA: TGTGCCAGCAGCGTGGAAGCGGGTTCCTCCTACAATGAGCAGTTCTTC. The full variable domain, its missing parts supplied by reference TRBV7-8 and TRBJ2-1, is GAGVSQSPRYKVAKRGQDVALRCDPISGHVSLFWYQQALGQGPEFLTYFQNEAQLDKSGLPSDRFFAERPEGSVSTLKIQRTQQEDSAVYLCASSVEAGSSYNEQFFGPGTRLTVL.

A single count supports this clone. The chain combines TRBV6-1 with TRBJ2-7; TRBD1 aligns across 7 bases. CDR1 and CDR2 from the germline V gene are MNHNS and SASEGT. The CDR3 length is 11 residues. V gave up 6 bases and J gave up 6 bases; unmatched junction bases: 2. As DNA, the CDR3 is TGTGCCAGCAGACGACAGGGCGAGCAGTACTTC. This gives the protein CASRRQGEQYF.

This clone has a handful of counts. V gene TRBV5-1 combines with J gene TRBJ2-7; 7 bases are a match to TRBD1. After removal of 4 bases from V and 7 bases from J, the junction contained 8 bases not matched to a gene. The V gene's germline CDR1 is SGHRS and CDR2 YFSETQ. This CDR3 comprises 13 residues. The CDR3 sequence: CASSIQQGWEQYF. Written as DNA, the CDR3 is TGCGCCAGCAGCATTCAACAGGGGTGGGAGCAGTACTTC. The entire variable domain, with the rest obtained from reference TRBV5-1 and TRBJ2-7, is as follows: KAGVTQTPRYLIKTRGQQVTLSCSPISGHRSVSWYQQTPGQGLQFLFEYFSETQRNKGNFPGRFSGRQFSNSRSEMNVSTLELGDSALYLCASSIQQGWEQYFGPGTRLTVT.

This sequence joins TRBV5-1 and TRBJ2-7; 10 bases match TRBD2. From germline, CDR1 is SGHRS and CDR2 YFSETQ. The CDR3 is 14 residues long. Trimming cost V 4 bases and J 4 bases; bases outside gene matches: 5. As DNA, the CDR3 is TGCGCCAGCAGCCCCTGGACTAGCGGTTACGAGCAGTACTTC. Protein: CASSPWTSGYEQYF.

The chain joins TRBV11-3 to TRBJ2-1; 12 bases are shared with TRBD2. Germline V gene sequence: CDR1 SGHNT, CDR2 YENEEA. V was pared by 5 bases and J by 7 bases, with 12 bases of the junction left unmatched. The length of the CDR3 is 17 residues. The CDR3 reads CASSPSGRAGRSNEQFF. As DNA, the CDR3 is TGTGCCAGCAGCCCTAGCGGGAGGGCCGGTCGTTCTAATGAGCAGTTCTTC.

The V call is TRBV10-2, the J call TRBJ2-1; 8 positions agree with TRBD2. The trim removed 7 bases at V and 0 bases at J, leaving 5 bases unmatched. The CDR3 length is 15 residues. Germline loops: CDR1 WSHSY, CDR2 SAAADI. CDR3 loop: CASIDLAGSYNEQFF. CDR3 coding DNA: TGCGCCAGCATCGACCTAGCGGGCTCCTACAATGAGCAGTTCTTC.

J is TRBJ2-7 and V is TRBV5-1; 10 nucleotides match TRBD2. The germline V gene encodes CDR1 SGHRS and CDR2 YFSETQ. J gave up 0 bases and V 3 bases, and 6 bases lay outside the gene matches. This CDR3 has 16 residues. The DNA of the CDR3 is TGCGCCAGCAGCTGGGGGACTAGCGTATCCTCCTACGAGCAGTACTTC. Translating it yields CASSWGTSVSSYEQYF.

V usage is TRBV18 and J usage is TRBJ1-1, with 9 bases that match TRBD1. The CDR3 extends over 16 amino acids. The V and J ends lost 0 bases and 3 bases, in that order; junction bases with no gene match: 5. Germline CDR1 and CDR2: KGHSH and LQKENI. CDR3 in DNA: TGTGCCAGCTCACCACCGGGACAGGGTTTTGACACTGAAGCTTTCTTT. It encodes CASSPPGQGFDTEAFF.

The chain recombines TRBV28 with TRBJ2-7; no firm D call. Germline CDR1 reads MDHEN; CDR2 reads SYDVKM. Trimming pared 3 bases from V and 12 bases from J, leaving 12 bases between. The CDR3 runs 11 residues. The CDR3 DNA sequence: TGTGCCAGCAGTTTTGAGCGACGTAGGTACTTC. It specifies CASSFERRRYF.

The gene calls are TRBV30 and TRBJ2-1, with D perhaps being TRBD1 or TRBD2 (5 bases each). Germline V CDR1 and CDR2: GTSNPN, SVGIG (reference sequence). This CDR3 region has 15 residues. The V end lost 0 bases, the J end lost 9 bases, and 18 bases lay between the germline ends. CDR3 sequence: CAWSVGSPFGGEQFF. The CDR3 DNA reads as TGTGCCTGGAGTGTAGGGTCCCCCTTTGGGGGTGAGCAGTTCTTC.

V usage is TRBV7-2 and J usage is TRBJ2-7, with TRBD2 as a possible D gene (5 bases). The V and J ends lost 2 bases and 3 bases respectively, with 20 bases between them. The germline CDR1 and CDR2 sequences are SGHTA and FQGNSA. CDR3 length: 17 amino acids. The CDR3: CASSLQMRLAHYYEQYF. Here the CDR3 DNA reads TGTGCCAGCAGCTTACAGATGCGGCTAGCCCATTACTACGAGCAGTACTTC. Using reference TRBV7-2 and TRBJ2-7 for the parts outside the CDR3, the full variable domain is GAGVSQSPSNKVTEKGKDVELRCDPISGHTALYWYRQSLGQGLEFLIYFQGNSAPDKSGLPSDRFSAERTGGSVSTLTIQRTQQEDSAVYLCASSLQMRLAHYYEQYFGPGTRLTVT.

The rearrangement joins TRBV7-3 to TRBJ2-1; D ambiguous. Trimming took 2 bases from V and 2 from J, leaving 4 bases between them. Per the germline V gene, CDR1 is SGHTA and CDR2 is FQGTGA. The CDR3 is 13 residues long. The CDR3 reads CASSLGAYNEQFF. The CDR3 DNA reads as TGTGCCAGCAGCTTAGGCGCCTACAATGAGCAGTTCTTC.

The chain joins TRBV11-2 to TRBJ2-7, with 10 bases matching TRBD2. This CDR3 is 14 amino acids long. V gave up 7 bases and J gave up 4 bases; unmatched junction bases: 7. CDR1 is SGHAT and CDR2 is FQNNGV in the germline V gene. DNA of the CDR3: TGTGCCAGCACCCCAGCGGGAGGGCCTTACGAGCAGTACTTC. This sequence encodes CASTPAGGPYEQYF.

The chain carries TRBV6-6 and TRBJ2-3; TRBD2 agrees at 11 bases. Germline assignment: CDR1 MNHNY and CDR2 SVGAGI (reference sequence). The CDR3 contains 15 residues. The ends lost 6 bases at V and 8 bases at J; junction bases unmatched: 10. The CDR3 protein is CASSQLAGDLSTQYF. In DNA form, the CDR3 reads TGTGCCAGCAGCCAACTAGCGGGAGACCTTAGTACGCAGTATTTT.

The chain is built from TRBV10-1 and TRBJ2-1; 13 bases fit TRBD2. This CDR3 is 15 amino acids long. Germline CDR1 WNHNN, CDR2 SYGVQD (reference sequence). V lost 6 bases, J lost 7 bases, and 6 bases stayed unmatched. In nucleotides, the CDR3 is TGCGCCAGCAGAGCCTCGGGACTAGCGGGAAATGAGCAGTTCTTC. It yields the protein CASRASGLAGNEQFF.

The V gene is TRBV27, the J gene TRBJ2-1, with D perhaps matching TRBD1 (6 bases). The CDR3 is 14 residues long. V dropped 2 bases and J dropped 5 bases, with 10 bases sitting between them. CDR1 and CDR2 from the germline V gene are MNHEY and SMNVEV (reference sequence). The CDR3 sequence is CASSLRQGNNEQFF. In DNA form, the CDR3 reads TGTGCCAGCAGTTTAAGGCAGGGGAACAATGAGCAGTTCTTC.

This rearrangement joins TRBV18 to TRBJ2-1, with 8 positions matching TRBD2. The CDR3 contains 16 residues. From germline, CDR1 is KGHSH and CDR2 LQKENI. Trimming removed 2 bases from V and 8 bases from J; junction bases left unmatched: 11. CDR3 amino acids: CASSPKGQRERYEQFF. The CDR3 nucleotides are TGTGCCAGCTCACCAAAAGGACAGCGGGAGAGGTATGAGCAGTTCTTC.

In DNA form, the CDR3 reads TGTGCCAGCAGCTTAGTAGTGACAGGGGGAATGAGCTCCTATAATTCACCCCTCCACTTT. Protein sequence: CASSLVVTGGMSSYNSPLHF. V and J are TRBV7-8 and TRBJ1-6, with 9 bases that match TRBD1. The V gene end was trimmed by 1 base and the J gene end by 0 bases; junction bases not matched to a gene: 10. CDR1 SGHVS and CDR2 FQNEAQ come from the germline V gene. This CDR3 contains 20 residues.

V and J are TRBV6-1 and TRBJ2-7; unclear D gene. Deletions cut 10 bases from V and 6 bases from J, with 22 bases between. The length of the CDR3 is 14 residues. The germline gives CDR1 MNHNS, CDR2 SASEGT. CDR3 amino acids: CATPMGHKASEQYF. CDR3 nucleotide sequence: TGTGCCACCCCCATGGGTCATAAGGCTTCCGAGCAGTACTTC.